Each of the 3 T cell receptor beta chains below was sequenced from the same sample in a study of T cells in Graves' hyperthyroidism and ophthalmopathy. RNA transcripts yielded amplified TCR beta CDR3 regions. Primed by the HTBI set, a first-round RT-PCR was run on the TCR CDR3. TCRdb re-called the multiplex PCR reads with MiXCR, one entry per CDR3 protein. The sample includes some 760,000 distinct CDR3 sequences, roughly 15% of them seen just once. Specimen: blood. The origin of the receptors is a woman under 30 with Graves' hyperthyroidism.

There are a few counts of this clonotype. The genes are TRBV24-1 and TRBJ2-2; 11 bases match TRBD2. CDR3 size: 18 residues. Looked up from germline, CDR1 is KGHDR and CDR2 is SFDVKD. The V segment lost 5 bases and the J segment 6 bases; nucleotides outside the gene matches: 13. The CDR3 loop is CATSASGTSGRRAGELFF. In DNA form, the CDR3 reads TGTGCCACCAGTGCCTCTGGAACTAGCGGGAGAAGGGCCGGGGAGCTGTTTTTT.

In DNA form, the CDR3 reads TGTGCCAGCAGCGGGCCCCCCGACGAGGGACAGGGATACGCAGATACGCAGTATTTT. Encoded protein: CASSGPPDEGQGYADTQYF. The rearrangement links TRBV13 to TRBJ2-3, with 9 positions matching TRBD1. The CDR3 loop spans 19 amino acids. In germline, CDR1 is PRHDT, CDR2 FYEKMQ (reference sequence). The ends lost 5 bases at V and 4 bases at J; junction bases unmatched: 19.

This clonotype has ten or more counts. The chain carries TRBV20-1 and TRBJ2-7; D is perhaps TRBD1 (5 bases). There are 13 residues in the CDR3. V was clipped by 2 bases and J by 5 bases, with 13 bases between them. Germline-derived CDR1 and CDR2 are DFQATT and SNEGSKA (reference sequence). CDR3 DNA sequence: TGCAGTGCTAGATTGGCAGGGTCCCACGAGCAGTACTTC. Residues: CSARLAGSHEQYF.